These 2 T cell receptor beta chains share one sample of origin, sequenced in a study of blood T cell repertoires in COVID-19. Sequenced by immunoSEQ multiplex PCR; TCRdb stores in-frame clones only, minus some. The profile shows around 95,000 clones, just over 90% of them singletons. Source material: peripheral blood. The receptors derive from a man aged 45-60 years with active COVID-19.

The V call is TRBV4-2, the J call TRBJ1-4, with 9 bases identical to TRBD1. Germline V gene lookup returns CDR1 LGHNA and CDR2 YNFKEQ. Unmatched junction bases numbered 12, after V lost 8 bases and J lost 8 bases. CDR3 length: 15 amino acids. The CDR3 protein is CASSVGTGKTEKLFF. The CDR3 bases are TGTGCCAGCTCAGTGGGGACAGGGAAGACGGAAAAACTGTTTTTT.

The V call is TRBV7-3, the J call TRBJ2-3; D unresolved. Trimming took off 0 bases at V and 1 base at J, with 11 bases between the two ends. CDR3 length: 16 amino acids. Per the germline V gene, CDR1 is SGHTA and CDR2 is FQGTGA. The CDR3 loop is CASSLTGNSRTDTQYF. As DNA, the CDR3 is TGTGCCAGCAGCTTAACGGGCAACTCCCGCACAGATACGCAGTATTTT.